A single sample gave rise to the 8 T cell receptor beta chains below, sequenced in a study of T cells in narcolepsy. TCRdb's table, derived via immunoSEQ multiplex PCR, lists solely in-frame clones and lacks some. The table records some 37,000 clones, under 85% of them present only once. Material for sequencing was CD45RA- memory CD4+ T cells from PBMCs. The receptors were sampled from a human donor with narcolepsy.

The CDR3 DNA reads TGCGCCAGCAGCTTGGAGACAGGGAACTACGAGCAGTACTTC. Translation: CASSLETGNYEQYF. The gene calls are TRBV5-1 and TRBJ2-7; 7 bases map to TRBD1. CDR3 size: 14 residues. V shed 0 bases, J shed 3 bases, and the junction held 3 bases outside the gene matches. From germline, CDR1 is SGHRS and CDR2 YFSETQ.

The V and J genes are TRBV9 and TRBJ1-2, with 7 bases fitting TRBD1. Trimming at V came to 0 bases and at J to 4 bases, leaving 9 bases not matched to a gene. Germline V gene sequence: CDR1 SGDLS, CDR2 YYNGEE. The CDR3 covers 16 residues. CDR3 bases: TGTGCCAGCAGCGTAGGTCGGGACAGCGCCGTCTATGGCTACACCTTC. It is translated as CASSVGRDSAVYGYTF.

J is TRBJ1-4 and V is TRBV4-1, with D perhaps TRBD1 (6 bases). The V and J ends lost 1 base and 6 bases respectively, with 12 bases between them. CDR3 size: 15 residues. Germline CDR1 reads MGHRA; CDR2 reads YSYEKL. The CDR3, as DNA: TGCGCCAGCAGCCAAGGGGTAGGGGGGCATGAAAAACTGTTTTTT. This sequence encodes CASSQGVGGHEKLFF.

J is TRBJ1-3 and V is TRBV11-2; 10 nucleotides agree with TRBD1. This CDR3 spans 15 amino acids. Losses at the gene ends were 5 bases for V and 4 bases for J; bases not matched to a gene: 5. Germline CDR1 SGHAT, CDR2 FQNNGV. CDR3 DNA: TGTGCCAGCAGCACTCGACAGGGGGCGGGAAACACCATATATTTT. This gives the protein CASSTRQGAGNTIYF.

The J gene is TRBJ1-2, the V gene TRBV7-2; TRBD1 matches at 8 bases. V gave up 1 base and J gave up 3 bases; unmatched junction bases: 4. The germline CDR1 and CDR2 sequences are SGHTA and FQGNSA. The CDR3 is 15 residues long. CDR3 sequence reads: CASSLGGDRYYGYTF. The CDR3 coding sequence is TGTGCCAGCAGCTTAGGGGGGGACAGGTACTATGGCTACACCTTC.

The chain employs TRBV18 and TRBJ1-5; D unresolved. Germline assignment: CDR1 KGHSH and CDR2 LQKENI. The V end lost 2 bases, the J end lost 2 bases, and 7 bases lay between the germline ends. This CDR3 has 14 amino acids. CDR3 amino acids: CASSPWERNQPQHF. For the CDR3, the DNA is TGTGCCAGCTCACCATGGGAGCGCAATCAGCCCCAGCATTTT. Using reference TRBV18 and TRBJ1-5 for the parts outside the CDR3, the full variable domain is NAGVMQNPRHLVRRRGQEARLRCSPMKGHSHVYWYRQLPEEGLKFMVYLQKENIIDESGMPKERFSAEFPKEGPSILRIQQVVRGDSAAYFCASSPWERNQPQHFGDGTRLSIL.

The chain has TRBV7-2 and TRBJ2-7; TRBD2 might be the D (7 bases). V lost 5 bases and J 2 bases, leaving 13 bases between the germline ends. This CDR3 comprises 14 residues. CDR1 SGHTA and CDR2 FQGNSA come from the germline V gene. The CDR3 coding sequence is TGTGCCAGCAGCCCACAGGGACTAACCTACGAGCAGTACTTC. Amino acid sequence: CASSPQGLTYEQYF.

The sample holds a few counts of this clone. Within the sample, other DNA sequences also encode this same CDR3. V and J are TRBV9 and TRBJ2-1; 8 bases are shared with TRBD2. Trimming took 0 bases from V and 2 from J; bases not matched to a gene: 1. This CDR3 contains 15 residues. Germline V gene sequence: CDR1 SGDLS, CDR2 YYNGEE. CDR3 sequence reads: CASSVGSGAYNEQFF. The CDR3 nucleotides are TGTGCCAGCAGCGTAGGTAGCGGGGCCTACAATGAGCAGTTCTTC.